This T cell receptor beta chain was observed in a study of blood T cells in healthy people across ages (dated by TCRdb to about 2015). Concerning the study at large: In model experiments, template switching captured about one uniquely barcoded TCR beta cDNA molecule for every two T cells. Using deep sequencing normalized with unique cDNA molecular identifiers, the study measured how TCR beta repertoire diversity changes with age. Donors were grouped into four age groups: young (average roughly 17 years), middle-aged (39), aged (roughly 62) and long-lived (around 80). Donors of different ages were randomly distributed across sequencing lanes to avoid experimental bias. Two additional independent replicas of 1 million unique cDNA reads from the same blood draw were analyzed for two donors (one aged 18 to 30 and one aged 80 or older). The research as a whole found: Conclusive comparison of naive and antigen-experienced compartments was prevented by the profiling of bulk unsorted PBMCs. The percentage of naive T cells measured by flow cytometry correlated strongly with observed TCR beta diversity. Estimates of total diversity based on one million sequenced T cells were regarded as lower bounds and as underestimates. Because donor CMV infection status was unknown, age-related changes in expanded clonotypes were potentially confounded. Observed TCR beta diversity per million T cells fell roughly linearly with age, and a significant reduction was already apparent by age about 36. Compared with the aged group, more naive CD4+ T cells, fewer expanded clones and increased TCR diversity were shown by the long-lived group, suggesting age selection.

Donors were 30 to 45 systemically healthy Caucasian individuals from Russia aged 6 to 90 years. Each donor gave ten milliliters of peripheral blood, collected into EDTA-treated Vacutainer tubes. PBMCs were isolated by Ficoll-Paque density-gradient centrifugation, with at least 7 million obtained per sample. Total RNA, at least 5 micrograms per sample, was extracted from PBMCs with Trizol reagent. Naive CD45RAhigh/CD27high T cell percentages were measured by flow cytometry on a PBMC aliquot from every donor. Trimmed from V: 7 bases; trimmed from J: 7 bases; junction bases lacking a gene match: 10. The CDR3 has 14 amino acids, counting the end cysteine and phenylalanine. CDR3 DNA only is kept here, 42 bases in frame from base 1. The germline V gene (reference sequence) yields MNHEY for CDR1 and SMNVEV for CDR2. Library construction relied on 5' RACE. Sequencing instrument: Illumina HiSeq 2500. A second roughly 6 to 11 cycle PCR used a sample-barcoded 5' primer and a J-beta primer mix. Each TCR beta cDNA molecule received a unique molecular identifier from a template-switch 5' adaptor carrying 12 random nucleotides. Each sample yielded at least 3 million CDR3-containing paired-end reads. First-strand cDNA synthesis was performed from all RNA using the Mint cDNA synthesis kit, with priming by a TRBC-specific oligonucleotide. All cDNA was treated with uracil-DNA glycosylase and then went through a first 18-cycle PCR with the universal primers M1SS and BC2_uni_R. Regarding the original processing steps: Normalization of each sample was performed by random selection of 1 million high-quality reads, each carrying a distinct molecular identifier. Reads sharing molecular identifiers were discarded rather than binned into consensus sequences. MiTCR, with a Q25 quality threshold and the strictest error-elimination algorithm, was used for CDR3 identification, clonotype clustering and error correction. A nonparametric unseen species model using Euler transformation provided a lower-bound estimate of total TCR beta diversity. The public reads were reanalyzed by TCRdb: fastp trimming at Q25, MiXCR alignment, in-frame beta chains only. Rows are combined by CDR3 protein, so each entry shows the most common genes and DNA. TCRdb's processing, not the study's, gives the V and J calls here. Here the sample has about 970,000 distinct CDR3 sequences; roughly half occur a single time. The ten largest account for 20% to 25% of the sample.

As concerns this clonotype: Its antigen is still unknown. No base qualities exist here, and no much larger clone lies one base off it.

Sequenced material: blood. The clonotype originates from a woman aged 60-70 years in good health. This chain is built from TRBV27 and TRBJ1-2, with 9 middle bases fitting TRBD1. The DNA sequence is TGTGCCAGCATGCAGACAGGGGGATTTGGTGGCTACACCTTC. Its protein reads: CASMQTGGFGGYTF.